This TCR beta chain was found in a study of shared clonotypes between healthy human individuals. Method: immunoSEQ multiplex PCR; TCRdb's copy keeps in-frame clones and lacks some. The sample consists of approximately 1.4 million clones, roughly 98% of them appearing once. Whole-study findings and limits: Non-shared clonotypes were found to have lower generation probabilities than the clonotypes that were shared by all four of the sorted-subset donors. Some naive CD4 clonotypes, about 5%, turned up in common across several donors.

This clone was seen a single time. No antigen is known for it. Other DNA sequences of this sample code for an identical CDR3. Sequenced sample: naive CD4+ T cells sorted from blood. Described subset: CD45RA+ positively selected. The TCR sequence derives from a man between 25 and 39 years old in good health.

The CDR3 bases are TGCAGCGTAGACAATGAGCAGTTCTTC. It is translated as CSVDNEQFF. The V gene is TRBV29-1, the J gene TRBJ2-1; D call uncertain. CDR1 SQVTM and CDR2 ANQGSEA come from the germline V gene. V lost 6 bases and J 5 bases, leaving 2 bases between the germline ends. This CDR3 spans 9 amino acids.